These T cell receptor beta chains were read from a single sample in a study of Tregs in tolerant kidney transplant recipients. Assay used: immunoSEQ multiplex PCR; TCRdb lists only in-frame clones, some missing. The sample consists of about 16,000 clones, about two thirds of them appearing once. Antigens of these TCRs are unknown. The material sequenced was Tregs from blood cultured with allogeneic cells. The receptor source for this set is a human donor in good health. The conserved cysteine and the conserved F or W are not part of the CDR3 here. Rows give clone size only sometimes, using once, few, many, or a class for an expanded clone.

>TRBV4-1|once
ASSRLLAGLNTGELF
>TRBV25-1|many
ASRGAGQGSTEAF
>TRBV9|-
ASSPGVGLRLEQY
>TRBV6-5|few
ASRGQGATGELF
>TRBV18|-
ASSFPGSKAF
>TRBV15|-
ATSRDTDTQY
>TRBV19|-
ASNQGMGGYT
>TRBV30|-
AWRTGLKGYT
>TRBV6-5|many
ASSRGGQPQH
>TRBV6-5|-
ATRAYGYT